The rows below give T cell receptor beta chains drawn from one sample of a study of blood T cell repertoires in COVID-19. Assay: immunoSEQ multiplex PCR; the TCRdb copy retains only in-frame clones and omits some. The sample shows approximately 300,000 clones, 75% to 95% of them seen only once. Sequencing was done on a sample of peripheral blood. These receptors originate from a woman under 40 with COVID-19, enrolled during active disease. CDR3s include the opening cysteine and the closing phenylalanine or tryptophan. A D gene is named only where the DNA matches it firmly. Size values are once, few and many counts, or a class for expanded clones, and some rows have none.

>TRBJ2-3|TRBV3-1/TRBV3-2|NA|few
CASSPSGRADTQYF
TGTGCCAGCAGCCCCTCCGGGAGAGCAGATACGCAGTATTTT
>TRBJ2-2|TRBV27|NA|NA
CASSFGTGELFF
TGTGCCAGCAGTTTCGGCACCGGGGAGCTGTTTTTT
>TRBJ2-3|TRBV4-3|TRBD2|NA
CASSQDGSGSFADTQYF
TGCGCCAGCAGCCAAGATGGAAGCGGGAGCTTCGCAGATACGCAGTATTTT
>TRBJ2-7|TRBV29-1|TRBD2|few
CSVEGSGRGSSEQYF
TGCAGCGTTGAAGGGTCCGGGAGGGGGTCTAGCGAGCAGTACTTC
>TRBJ2-1|TRBV29-1|NA|NA
CSGFPAGIYNEQFF
TGCAGCGGGTTTCCGGCGGGGATCTACAATGAGCAGTTCTTC
>TRBJ2-7|TRBV28|NA|NA
CASSLRYEQYF
TGTGCCAGCAGTTTACGGTACGAGCAGTACTTC
>TRBJ1-5|TRBV2|NA|few
CASSEALGGQPQHF
TGTGCCAGCAGTGAAGCGTTGGGCGGGCAGCCCCAGCATTTT
>TRBJ1-2|TRBV29-1|NA|NA
CSVAGIYGYTF
TGCAGCGTAGCCGGGATCTATGGCTACACCTTC
>TRBJ2-1|TRBV27|TRBD1|NA
CASSLLTGVGSYNEQFF
TGTGCCAGCAGTTTACTCACAGGGGTTGGGTCCTACAATGAGCAGTTCTTC
>TRBJ1-4|TRBV7-8|TRBD1|NA
CASSSSGTGEKLFF
TGTGCCAGCAGCTCTTCCGGGACAGGTGAAAAACTGTTTTTT
>TRBJ1-6|TRBV11-2|TRBD1|NA
CASSLDRFNSPLHF
TGTGCCAGCAGCTTGGACAGGTTTAATTCACCCCTCCACTTT
>TRBJ1-2|TRBV2|TRBD1|NA
CASTGGTGVLYGYTF
TGTGCCAGCACCGGAGGGACAGGAGTTCTCTATGGCTACACCTTC
>TRBJ1-1|TRBV10-1|NA|NA
CASRGDTEAFF
TGCGCCAGCAGAGGGGACACTGAAGCTTTCTTT
>TRBJ1-1|TRBV11-2|TRBD1|NA
CASSLVWRQGAPEAFF
TGTGCCAGCAGCTTAGTCTGGAGACAGGGCGCCCCTGAAGCTTTCTTT
>TRBJ1-2|TRBV2|NA|NA
CASSELKRLNYGYTF
TGTGCCAGCAGTGAATTAAAACGGTTGAACTATGGCTACACCTTC
>TRBJ1-2|TRBV7-9|TRBD1|NA
CASSPNSGTGSSYGYTF
TGTGCCAGCAGCCCGAACTCCGGGACAGGGAGTTCCTATGGCTACACCTTC
>TRBJ1-1|TRBV2|TRBD1|NA
CASSLKWDRGAFF
TGTGCCAGCAGTCTTAAATGGGACAGGGGAGCTTTCTTT
>TRBJ2-2|TRBV25-1|NA|NA
CASGLKGLNTGELFF
TGTGCCAGCGGCCTGAAGGGACTCAACACCGGGGAGCTGTTTTTT
>TRBJ2-2|TRBV21-1|NA|NA
CASSSPGQGNTGELFF
TGTGCCAGCAGCAGTCCGGGACAGGGTAACACCGGGGAGCTGTTTTTT
>TRBJ2-7|TRBV19|TRBD1|once
CASSGAGGSYEQYF
TGTGCCAGTAGTGGGGCAGGGGGCTCCTACGAGCAGTACTTC
>TRBJ2-3|TRBV7-9|TRBD2|NA
CASSLGTSGSSTDTQYF
TGTGCCAGCAGCTTAGGGACTAGCGGGAGTAGCACAGATACGCAGTATTTT
>TRBJ1-2|TRBV9|NA|NA
CASSAPGYGYTF
TGTGCCAGCAGCGCCCCAGGGTATGGCTACACCTTC
>TRBJ2-1|TRBV10-2|TRBD1|NA
CASSERGQGRNEQFF
TGCGCCAGCAGTGAGAGGGGACAGGGGCGGAATGAGCAGTTCTTC
>TRBJ2-7|TRBV9|NA|NA
CASSGGVSYEQYF
TGTGCCAGCAGCGGGGGGGTCTCCTACGAGCAGTACTTC
>TRBJ2-7|TRBV28|TRBD2|NA
CASSSTGTSGYEQYF
TGTGCCAGCAGTTCAACCGGGACTAGCGGCTACGAGCAGTACTTC
>TRBJ2-7|TRBV7-2|TRBD2|NA
CASSSGLAGVREQYF
TGTGCCAGCAGCTCCGGACTAGCGGGAGTGCGAGAGCAGTACTTC
>TRBJ2-1|TRBV4-1|NA|NA
CASSQEVSRDEQFF
TGCGCCAGCAGCCAAGAGGTTAGTCGGGATGAGCAGTTCTTC
>TRBJ2-1|TRBV5-1|TRBD2|few
CASSREGHNEQFF
TGCGCCAGCAGCCGGGAGGGACACAATGAGCAGTTCTTC
>TRBJ2-1|TRBV7-3|NA|NA
CASSTPSSPEQFF
TGTGCCAGCAGCACACCTAGCAGTCCTGAGCAGTTCTTC
>TRBJ2-1|TRBV4-1|NA|NA
CASSLESSYNEQFF
TGCGCCAGCAGCCTTGAGAGCTCCTACAATGAGCAGTTCTTC
>TRBJ2-3|TRBV18|NA|NA
CASSPRARGTDTQYF
TGTGCCAGCTCACCCAGGGCCAGGGGCACAGATACGCAGTATTTT
>TRBJ2-3|TRBV27|NA|many
CASSPPVTDTQYF
TGTGCCAGCAGTCCCCCAGTCACAGATACGCAGTATTTT
>TRBJ2-1|TRBV2|TRBD2|NA
CASSVFPRGSSYNEQFF
TGTGCCAGCAGTGTGTTTCCCCGCGGGAGCTCCTACAATGAGCAGTTCTTC
>TRBJ1-1|TRBV4-1|NA|NA
CASSQPLRQAYTEAFF
TGCGCCAGCAGCCAACCACTGAGACAGGCTTACACTGAAGCTTTCTTT
>TRBJ1-5|TRBV6-5|NA|few
CASSYFGENSNQPQHF
TGTGCCAGCAGTTACTTTGGGGAGAATAGCAATCAGCCCCAGCATTTT
>TRBJ2-5|TRBV20-1|NA|NA
CSVGTLETQYF
TGCAGCGTAGGGACTTTGGAGACCCAGTACTTC
>TRBJ2-2|TRBV7-6|TRBD2|NA
CASSYLAGGNTGELFF
TGTGCCAGCAGCTACCTAGCGGGAGGAAACACCGGGGAGCTGTTTTTT
>TRBJ2-3|TRBV7-9|NA|NA
CASSPEVGTDTQYF
TGTGCCAGCAGCCCGGAGGTTGGGACAGATACGCAGTATTTT
>TRBJ1-1|TRBV9|NA|NA
CASSARGTEAFF
TGTGCCAGCAGCGCGAGGGGGACTGAAGCTTTCTTT
>TRBJ1-1|TRBV9|TRBD1|once
CASSVAVTGIGDTEAFF
TGTGCCAGCAGCGTAGCCGTGACAGGGATCGGGGACACTGAAGCTTTCTTT
>TRBJ1-2|TRBV7-9|TRBD1|NA
CASSLVDRALFYHGYTF
TGTGCCAGCAGCTTAGTGGACAGGGCCCTCTTCTATCATGGCTACACCTTC
>TRBJ1-4|TRBV2|TRBD1|NA
CASSRQGALEKLFF
TGTGCCAGCAGTCGACAGGGGGCACTAGAAAAACTGTTTTTT
>TRBJ2-1|TRBV9|TRBD2|NA
CASSVAGTSGRAWQFF
TGTGCCAGCAGCGTAGCGGGGACTAGCGGGAGGGCCTGGCAGTTCTTC
>TRBJ1-1|TRBV27|TRBD1|NA
CASSPWTGVMNTEAFF
TGTGCCAGCAGTCCCTGGACAGGGGTGATGAACACTGAAGCTTTCTTT
>TRBJ2-2|TRBV5-4|TRBD2|NA
CASSREGSVTGELFF
TGTGCCAGCAGCCGGGAGGGTAGCGTCACCGGGGAGCTGTTTTTT
>TRBJ2-5|TRBV2|NA|NA
CASSVRGETQYF
TGTGCCAGCAGCGTTCGGGGAGAGACCCAGTACTTC
>TRBJ2-5|TRBV14|TRBD1|NA
CASSEDRVQTQYF
TGTGCCAGCAGCGAGGACAGGGTGCAGACCCAGTACTTC
>TRBJ2-3|TRBV14|NA|NA
CASSQEGAATDTQYF
TGTGCCAGCAGCCAAGAAGGGGCGGCGACAGATACGCAGTATTTT
>TRBJ2-3|TRBV5-1|TRBD1|NA
CASSPGQGTDTQYF
TGCGCCAGCAGCCCCGGACAGGGGACAGATACGCAGTATTTT
>TRBJ2-1|TRBV5-6|NA|NA
CASSLNFGVNEQFF
TGTGCCAGCAGCTTGAATTTCGGGGTCAATGAGCAGTTCTTC
>TRBJ1-2|TRBV10-1|TRBD1|NA
CASSLHRGSGYTF
TGCGCCAGCAGCCTTCACAGGGGATCCGGCTACACCTTC
>TRBJ1-2|TRBV10-3|TRBD1|NA
CAISGTQGARGYTF
TGTGCCATCAGTGGGACCCAGGGGGCGCGTGGCTACACCTTC